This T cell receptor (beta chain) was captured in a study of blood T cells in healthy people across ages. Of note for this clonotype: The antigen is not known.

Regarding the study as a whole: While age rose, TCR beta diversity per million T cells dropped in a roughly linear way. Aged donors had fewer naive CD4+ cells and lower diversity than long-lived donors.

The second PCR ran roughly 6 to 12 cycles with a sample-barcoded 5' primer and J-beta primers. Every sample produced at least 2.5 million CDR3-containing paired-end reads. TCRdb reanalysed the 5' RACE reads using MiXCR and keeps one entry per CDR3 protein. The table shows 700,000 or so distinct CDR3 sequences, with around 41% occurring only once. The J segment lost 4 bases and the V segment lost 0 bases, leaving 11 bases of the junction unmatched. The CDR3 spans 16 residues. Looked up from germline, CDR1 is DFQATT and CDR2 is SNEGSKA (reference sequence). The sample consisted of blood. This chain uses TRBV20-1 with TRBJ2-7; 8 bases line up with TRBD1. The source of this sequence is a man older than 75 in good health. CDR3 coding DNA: TGCAGTGCTAGAGATCAGGGGACAGGCCAGGGGTACGAGCAGTACTTC. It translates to CSARDQGTGQGYEQYF.